What follows describes a single T cell receptor (beta chain). The data belong to a study of blood T cell repertoires in COVID-19. Germline CDR1 and CDR2: LNHDA and SQIVND (reference sequence). Germline trimming cut 6 bases from V and 7 bases from J; bases unmatched to any gene: 3. The CDR3 loop spans 13 amino acids. Authors' methods: Reference gene primers were amplified, and this amplification served to estimate nucleated cell counts. The data were produced by immunoSEQ multiplex PCR, yet TCRdb's version contains in-frame clones alone and is incomplete. V, J and clone size were drawn from that table, and D and trimming were deduced from the DNA. Of roughly 150,000 clones in the sample, 80% were seen once.

The sample was peripheral blood. The chain uses TRBV19 and TRBJ1-6; TRBD1 matches at 7 bases. The clonotype originates from a man in his sixties with acute or convalescent COVID-19. The DNA of the CDR3 is TGTGCCAGTAGAGCACAGGGGAATTCACCCCTCCACTTT. Translation gives CASRAQGNSPLHF.